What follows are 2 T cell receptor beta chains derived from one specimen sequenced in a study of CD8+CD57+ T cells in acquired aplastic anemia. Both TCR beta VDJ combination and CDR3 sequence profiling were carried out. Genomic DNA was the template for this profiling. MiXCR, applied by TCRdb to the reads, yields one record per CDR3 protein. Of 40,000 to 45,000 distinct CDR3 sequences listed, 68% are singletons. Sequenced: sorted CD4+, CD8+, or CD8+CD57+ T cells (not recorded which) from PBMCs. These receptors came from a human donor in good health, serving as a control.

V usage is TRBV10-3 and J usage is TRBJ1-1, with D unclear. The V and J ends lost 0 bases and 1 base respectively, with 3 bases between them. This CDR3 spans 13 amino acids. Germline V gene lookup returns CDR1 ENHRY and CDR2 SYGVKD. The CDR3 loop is CAISESGNTEAFF. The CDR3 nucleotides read TGTGCCATCAGTGAGTCGGGGAACACTGAAGCTTTCTTT.

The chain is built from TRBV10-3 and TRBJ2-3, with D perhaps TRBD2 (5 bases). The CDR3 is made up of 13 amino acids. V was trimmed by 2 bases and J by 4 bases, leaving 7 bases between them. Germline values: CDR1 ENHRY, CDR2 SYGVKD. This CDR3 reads CAISEAGADTQYF. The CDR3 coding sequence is TGTGCCATCAGTGAGGCGGGCGCAGATACGCAGTATTTT.